Listed below are T cell receptor beta chains from one sample, sequenced in a study of T cells after yellow fever vaccination. TCRdb re-analysed the 5' RACE reads in MiXCR, keeping a single row per CDR3 protein. The repertoire consists of under 600,000 distinct CDR3 sequences, with roughly 14% occurring once and the leading ten covering 11% to 15%. The sequences come from PBMCs, collected on the day of the yellow fever booster vaccination. The source of these receptors is a young man who received the YFV17D yellow fever vaccine. Each CDR3 is given without its conserved first and last residue. Fields, in order: J gene, clone size, V gene, CDR3 length, CDR3 protein. Where a row states a size, it is once, few, many or the class of an expanded clone; other rows omit it.

J: TRBJ2-7; size: few; V: TRBV29-1; length: 9; CDR3: SPGRGYEQY
J: TRBJ2-1; size: few; V: TRBV6-1; length: 11; CDR3: ASSRGLAGGPF
J: TRBJ2-1; size: -; V: TRBV20-1; length: 13; CDR3: SARRPGLAGVEQF
J: TRBJ2-3; size: -; V: TRBV10-3; length: 14; CDR3: AISEYSDRSTDTQY
J: TRBJ2-1; size: few; V: TRBV9; length: 16; CDR3: ASSAGRSGAGGPDEQF
J: TRBJ2-3; size: few; V: TRBV20-1; length: 15; CDR3: SAIRPSGRLGTDTQY
J: TRBJ2-1; size: -; V: TRBV29-1; length: 15; CDR3: SVEGMRGISLYNEQF
J: TRBJ2-3; size: many; V: TRBV12-3/TRBV12-4; length: 12; CDR3: ASRTSGSSDTQY
J: TRBJ1-2; size: few; V: TRBV12-3/TRBV12-4; length: 11; CDR3: ASSLARQGAYT
J: TRBJ1-4; size: -; V: TRBV20-1; length: 11; CDR3: SARAPGDEKLF
J: TRBJ1-3; size: few; V: TRBV9; length: 13; CDR3: ASSVGTGGIVTIY
J: TRBJ2-5; size: many; V: TRBV7-7; length: 12; CDR3: ASSRGRVGETQY
J: TRBJ1-2; size: few; V: TRBV6-1; length: 9; CDR3: ASTNDYGYT
J: TRBJ2-7; size: few; V: TRBV5-1; length: 13; CDR3: ASSLSSFLPHEQY
J: TRBJ1-5; size: few; V: TRBV20-1; length: 12; CDR3: SARGTGGGQPQH
J: TRBJ2-5; size: few; V: TRBV9; length: 11; CDR3: ASSANHGETQY
J: TRBJ2-2; size: -; V: TRBV5-8; length: 14; CDR3: ASSSELAENTGELF
J: TRBJ2-1; size: -; V: TRBV11-1; length: 16; CDR3: ASSSNSGRRSSYNEQF